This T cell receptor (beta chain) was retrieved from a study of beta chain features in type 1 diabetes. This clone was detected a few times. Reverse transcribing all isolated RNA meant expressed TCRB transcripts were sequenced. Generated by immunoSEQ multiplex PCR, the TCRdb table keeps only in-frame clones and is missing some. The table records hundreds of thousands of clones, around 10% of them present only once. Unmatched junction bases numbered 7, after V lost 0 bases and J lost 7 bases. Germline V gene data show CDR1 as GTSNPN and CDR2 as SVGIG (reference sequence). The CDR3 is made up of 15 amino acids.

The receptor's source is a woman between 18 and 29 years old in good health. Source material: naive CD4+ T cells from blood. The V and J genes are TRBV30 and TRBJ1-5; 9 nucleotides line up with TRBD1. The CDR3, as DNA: TGTGCCTGGAGTGTAGGGGACAGGGAAGAACAGCCCCAGCATTTT. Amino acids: CAWSVGDREEQPQHF.